This is a list of T cell receptor beta chains from one sample in a study of T-cell reconstitution after alpha-beta-depleted transplantation in children. TCRdb processed the PCR reads anew with MiXCR; each CDR3 protein has one entry. The data show some 350,000 distinct CDR3 sequences, 15% to 20% seen once. Sequencing used PBMCs, mostly from graft donor cells, obtained 360 days after TCRalphabeta/CD19-depleted stem cell transplant. The source is a male patient between 2 and 10 years old who had a stem cell transplant for acute lymphoblastic leukemia, so the T cells may come from the graft donor. Each CDR3 is given with its conserved first and last residue. D genes are given only for firm matches. Clone size appears in some rows only: once, few, many, or a class for an expanded clone.

TRBJ2-3	few	TRBV6-2/TRBV6-3	-	TGTGCCAGCAGTTACGGCGGGAACCCAGATACGCAGTATTTT	CASSYGGNPDTQYF
TRBJ2-3	many	TRBV27	TRBD2	TGTGCCAGCAGCCCGGGACTAGCGGTCTTCCCAGATACGCAGTATTTT	CASSPGLAVFPDTQYF
TRBJ2-1	many	TRBV11-1	TRBD2	TGTGCCAGCAGCCGAACGGTAGCGGGCTCCTACAATGAGCAGTTCTTC	CASSRTVAGSYNEQFF
TRBJ2-2	-	TRBV7-3	TRBD2	TGTGCCAGCAGCCCAACGGCGGGAGCTTTCGGCGGGGAGCTGTTTTTT	CASSPTAGAFGGELFF
TRBJ2-7	-	TRBV3-1	-	TGTGCCAGCAGCCAAGGTCACGACCCTAGGCGCGAGCAGTACTTC	CASSQGHDPRREQYF
TRBJ2-1	many	TRBV6-1	-	TGTGCCAGCAGCGTATGGGCAGGACTTTATGCTGAGCAGTTCTTC	CASSVWAGLYAEQFF
TRBJ2-7	many	TRBV6-2/TRBV6-3	TRBD1	TGTGCCAGCAGCCGTCAGGGGGCCCTCTACGAGCAGTACTTC	CASSRQGALYEQYF
TRBJ1-1	-	TRBV27	-	TGTGCCAGCAGCATGAAGGGGTTCACTGAAGCTTTCTTT	CASSMKGFTEAFF
TRBJ1-4	-	TRBV6-1	TRBD1	TGTGCCAGCAGTGAAGTTAGGCGGACAGGAAAACTGTTTTTT	CASSEVRRTGKLFF
TRBJ2-3	few	TRBV20-1	TRBD2	TGCAGTGTGGCAGCGGGAGGGGAAGATACGCAGTATTTT	CSVAAGGEDTQYF
TRBJ2-1	-	TRBV4-2	-	TGTGCCAGCAGCCGCCCGGGACATAGATACAATGAGCAGTTCTTC	CASSRPGHRYNEQFF
TRBJ2-3	-	TRBV27	TRBD2	TGTGCCAGCAGTTTATCCCCCCTGCTAGCGGGAGTAGCAGCAGATACGCAGTATTTT	CASSLSPLLAGVAADTQYF
TRBJ1-6	few	TRBV28	-	TGTGCCAGCCAACCGACGGCCTATCCTTATAATTCACCCCTCCACTTT	CASQPTAYPYNSPLHF
TRBJ2-1	few	TRBV12-3/TRBV12-4	TRBD2	TGTGCCAGCGGACCGCTAGCGGGAGTTAGCGGTGAGCAGTTCTTC	CASGPLAGVSGEQFF
TRBJ1-1	-	TRBV27	TRBD1	TGTGCCAGCAGTTTATGGACAGGGCTGGGGAACACTGAAGCTTTCTTT	CASSLWTGLGNTEAFF
TRBJ1-1	-	TRBV20-1	-	TGCAGTGCGAGCCCCTCCGGGCAGGGTGCTGAAGCTTTCTTT	CSASPSGQGAEAFF
TRBJ2-1	few	TRBV6-5	-	TGTGCCAGCAGTTACAGGGCGGGATCCCCCCCCTCCTACAATGAGCAGTTCTTC	CASSYRAGSPPSYNEQFF
TRBJ2-3	-	TRBV9	-	TGTGCCAGCAGCGTAGCGGGAATAACAGATACGCAGTATTTT	CASSVAGITDTQYF
TRBJ2-6	few	TRBV5-1	-	TGCGCCAGCAGCTTGCAGGTCCTACGGTCTGGGGCCAACGTCCTGACTTTC	CASSLQVLRSGANVLTF
TRBJ1-1	few	TRBV21-1	-	TGTGCCAGCAGCAATTTGGGGTTTGGCGAGTTAGGGGAGAACACTGAAGCTTTCTTT	CASSNLGFGELGENTEAFF
TRBJ2-7	-	TRBV20-1	TRBD1	TGCAGTGCTCAGACAGGGGTGTCCTACGAGCAGTACTTC	CSAQTGVSYEQYF
TRBJ1-1	-	TRBV18	-	TGTTCCAGCACAAAATTGCCAGTGAACACTGAAGCTTTCTTT	CSSTKLPVNTEAFF
TRBJ2-4	-	TRBV5-5	-	TGTGCCAGCAGCTTGGGGGGGGACATTCAGTACTTC	CASSLGGDIQYF
TRBJ2-3	few	TRBV4-1	-	TGCGCCAGCAGCCAGACACCCAGGGTTCTCAGCACAGATACGCAGTATTTT	CASSQTPRVLSTDTQYF
TRBJ2-2	few	TRBV29-1	TRBD2	TGCAGCGTGCCAAGACCCGGGACTAGGAACACCGGGGAGCTGTTTTTT	CSVPRPGTRNTGELFF
TRBJ1-1	-	TRBV28	-	TGTGCCAGCAGTTTAGGGGGTCACACTGAAGCTTTCTTT	CASSLGGHTEAFF
TRBJ2-2	few	TRBV28	-	TGTGCCAGCAGTTTGAGCCGTGACAGGAGGTACACCGGGGAGCTGTTTTTT	CASSLSRDRRYTGELFF
TRBJ1-2	few	TRBV20-1	-	TGCAGTGCTATTTCATATGGCTACACCTTC	CSAISYGYTF
TRBJ2-1	few	TRBV20-1	-	TGCAGTGCCTTTTGGAGGGGCTCCTACAATGAGCAGTTCTTC	CSAFWRGSYNEQFF
TRBJ2-1	few	TRBV28	TRBD2	TGTGCCAGCAGTCCGGGACTAGCGGCCAACAATGAGCAGTTCTTC	CASSPGLAANNEQFF
TRBJ1-2	-	TRBV5-6	TRBD1	TGTGCCAGCAGCGAGGGACAGAGTTATGGCTACACCTTC	CASSEGQSYGYTF
TRBJ1-1	-	TRBV29-1	TRBD1	TGCAGCGTTGAAGGGGACAGGGGCACTGAAGCTTTCTTT	CSVEGDRGTEAFF
TRBJ2-2	many	TRBV4-3	-	TGCGCCAGCAGCCAAGAAGGGGTTGCCGGGGAGCTGTTTTTT	CASSQEGVAGELFF
TRBJ2-3	few	TRBV12-3/TRBV12-4	TRBD2	TGTGCCAGCAGTCGCACCCTCCCTAGAGCGGGAGCTTTGGATACGCAGTATTTT	CASSRTLPRAGALDTQYF
TRBJ2-7	many	TRBV28	TRBD1	TGTGCCAGCAGTTTGCCAAGGACAGGGGCCGCATCCGAGCAGTACTTC	CASSLPRTGAASEQYF
TRBJ2-3	many	TRBV20-1	-	TGCAGTGCTTTAAGCCTAGGGACTAGCACAGATACGCAGTATTTT	CSALSLGTSTDTQYF
TRBJ2-5	-	TRBV4-2	-	TGTGCCAGCAGCCAACCCCAGGGCTCCCAAGAGACCCAGTACTTC	CASSQPQGSQETQYF
TRBJ2-5	many	TRBV19	TRBD1	TGTGCCAGTAGTACCAACAGGGGGCAAGAGACCCAGTACTTC	CASSTNRGQETQYF
TRBJ2-2	-	TRBV5-1	-	TGCGCCAGCAGCTTGGATTTGTTGGGCGGGGAGCTGTTTTTT	CASSLDLLGGELFF
TRBJ1-1	-	TRBV27	-	TGTGCCAGCAGTCGCCAAGCAGGGAACACTGAAGCTTTCTTT	CASSRQAGNTEAFF
TRBJ1-1	-	TRBV29-1	TRBD1	TGCAGCGTTGGTGGGAGGGGACAGGGAATTTTAGCTTTCTTT	CSVGGRGQGILAFF
TRBJ2-7	few	TRBV7-9	-	TGTGCCAGCAGCTTAGGTTCCGTTTACGAGCAGTACTTC	CASSLGSVYEQYF
TRBJ1-1	few	TRBV7-9	-	TGTGCCAGCAGCCCCCAGGAGGAAGCTTTCTTT	CASSPQEEAFF
TRBJ2-1	-	TRBV4-3	-	TGCGCCAGCAGCCAAGATAATGGCTACCGGGAGCAGTTCTTC	CASSQDNGYREQFF
TRBJ2-1	-	TRBV2	TRBD2	TGTGCCAGCAGGAATGTAGGGACTAGCGGATACAATGAGCAGTTCTTC	CASRNVGTSGYNEQFF
TRBJ1-5	few	TRBV7-2	-	TGTGCCAGCAGCTTACGACATTATAGCAATCAGCCCCAGCATTTT	CASSLRHYSNQPQHF
TRBJ2-1	few	TRBV10-3	-	TGTGCCATCAGTGAGTCGACCGGCAATGAGCAGTTCTTC	CAISESTGNEQFF
TRBJ2-7	-	TRBV5-1	-	TGCGCCAGCAGCTTGGACGGGCCCCCCTACGAGCAGTACTTC	CASSLDGPPYEQYF
TRBJ2-7	-	TRBV5-1	TRBD2	TGCGCCAGCAGCTTGACCGGACTAGCGGGGCGCGGACGGTCGGGCGAGCAGTACTTC	CASSLTGLAGRGRSGEQYF
TRBJ2-1	-	TRBV7-2	TRBD2	TGTGCCAGCAGCTTAGATAGACTAGCGTCCTACAATGAGCAGTTCTTC	CASSLDRLASYNEQFF
TRBJ2-1	many	TRBV5-1	-	TGCGCCAGCAGCCGCGGACATAGTCCCGGTTACAATGAGCAGTTCTTC	CASSRGHSPGYNEQFF
TRBJ2-1	-	TRBV10-3	TRBD1	TGTGCCATCAGGGGACAGGGTGGAGGGTCCTACAATGAGCAGTTCTTC	CAIRGQGGGSYNEQFF
TRBJ2-5	-	TRBV29-1	-	TGCAGCGTTGTGGCAGGGGGGAAAGAGACCCAGTACTTC	CSVVAGGKETQYF
TRBJ1-1	-	TRBV28	TRBD1	TGTGCCAGCAGTTCGACAGGGGCCGCGGAGGGGGGAGCTTTCTTT	CASSSTGAAEGGAFF
TRBJ2-5	-	TRBV24-1	-	TGTGCCACCAGTGATTCAGAAGGGACCCAGTACTTC	CATSDSEGTQYF